The 13 T cell receptor beta chains below were found in one sample sequenced in a study of T cell changes during pregnancy in multiple sclerosis. The repertoire was sequenced with immunoSEQ multiplex PCR; TCRdb's copy has only in-frame clones and lacks some. Counted here are 50,000 to 70,000 clones, 75% to 95% occurring once; the ten biggest clones make up roughly 5.2%. The input for sequencing was CD8+ T cells from peripheral blood mononuclear cells, taken before pregnancy. Receptors were obtained from a female donor with multiple sclerosis, enrolled in a pregnancy study.

V and J are TRBV27 and TRBJ2-7; weak D call: TRBD1 (5 bases). Germline CDR1 MNHEY, CDR2 SMNVEV (reference sequence). With 6 bases removed from V and 1 base from J, the gap between germline ends came to 10 bases. The CDR3 length is 13 residues. The CDR3 spells CASRLPGSYEQYF. Here the CDR3 DNA reads TGTGCCAGCAGACTCCCAGGGTCCTACGAGCAGTACTTC.

The V call is TRBV19, the J call TRBJ1-3, with D unclear. Trimming left V 5 bases short and J 2 bases short, with 10 bases between. This CDR3 is 14 amino acids long. Germline assignment: CDR1 LNHDA and CDR2 SQIVND (reference sequence). CDR3 coding DNA: TGTGCCAGTAGTCCGGAGCCCCCTGGAAACACCATATATTTT. Protein: CASSPEPPGNTIYF.

The J gene is TRBJ2-3, the V gene TRBV29-1; D is possibly TRBD2 (7 bases). Between the trimmed V and J ends, which lost 1 base and 14 bases, there was a span of 13 bases. This CDR3 comprises 11 residues. Germline CDR1 reads SQVTM; CDR2 reads ANQGSEA. CDR3 amino acids: CSVEARGGGYF. CDR3 coding DNA: TGCAGCGTTGAAGCCAGGGGAGGGGGGTATTTT.

V gene TRBV2 combines with J gene TRBJ2-7, with 9 bases aligning to TRBD2. This CDR3 contains 16 residues. Trimming removed 5 bases from V and 0 bases from J; junction bases left unmatched: 8. The germline V gene encodes CDR1 SNHLY and CDR2 FYNNEI. CDR3 DNA: TGTGCCAGCAGTCGGCTAGCGGGGCCTAGCTCCTACGAGCAGTACTTC. It translates to CASSRLAGPSSYEQYF.

The V and J genes are TRBV14 and TRBJ2-3; maybe TRBD2 (6 bases). The CDR3 is made up of 18 amino acids. Germline V gene sequence: CDR1 SGHDN, CDR2 FVKESK. The V gene lost 0 bases and the J gene lost 1 base, with 17 bases spanning the gap. The CDR3 is CASSQDDEWGVGTDTQYF. CDR3 sequence (DNA): TGTGCCAGCAGCCAAGACGATGAATGGGGGGTTGGCACAGATACGCAGTATTTT.

The rearrangement links TRBV7-9 to TRBJ2-7; unclear D gene. Germline CDR1 and CDR2: SEHNR and FQNEAQ (reference sequence). Trimming removed 1 base from V and 0 bases from J, with 13 bases in between. CDR3 length: 16 residues. CDR3 loop: CASSLVLGVSSYEQYF. In nucleotides, the CDR3 is TGTGCCAGCAGCTTAGTCCTCGGAGTAAGCTCCTACGAGCAGTACTTC.

The rearrangement links TRBV9 to TRBJ2-7, with D perhaps TRBD2 (5 bases). The V end was cut by 7 bases, the J end by 0 bases, with 11 bases between. This CDR3 comprises 13 residues. CDR1 is SGDLS and CDR2 is YYNGEE in the germline V gene. The CDR3 protein is CASGGRNSYEQYF. The CDR3 coding sequence is TGTGCCAGCGGAGGACGGAACTCCTACGAGCAGTACTTC.

V gene TRBV7-9 combines with J gene TRBJ2-1, with 10 bases that match TRBD2. Germline loops: CDR1 SEHNR, CDR2 FQNEAQ (reference sequence). The CDR3 length is 17 residues. V lost 5 bases, J lost 6 bases, and 13 bases stayed unmatched. CDR3 region: CASSPDPSERGGNEQFF. The CDR3 DNA sequence: TGTGCCAGCAGCCCAGACCCCTCCGAGCGGGGGGGCAATGAGCAGTTCTTC.

The chain joins TRBV27 to TRBJ1-6, with TRBD1 as a possible D gene (6 bases). The CDR3 has 15 amino acids. Trimming cost V 0 bases and J 7 bases, with 10 bases left between them. Germline V CDR1 and CDR2: MNHEY, SMNVEV (reference sequence). The CDR3, as DNA: TGTGCCAGCAGTTTATCCCCAGGGGCAAATTCACCCCTCCACTTT. Amino acids: CASSLSPGANSPLHF.

V usage is TRBV19 and J usage is TRBJ2-7, with 9 bases fitting TRBD1. The ends lost 8 bases at V and 4 bases at J; junction bases unmatched: 12. CDR1 is LNHDA, CDR2 SQIVND, per germline (reference sequence). The CDR3 covers 15 residues. The DNA for the CDR3 is TGTGCCAGTTCAACCGACAGGGGGGGAGTTTACGAGCAGTACTTC. Translating gives CASSTDRGGVYEQYF.

J is TRBJ2-7 and V is TRBV15; tentative D call: TRBD2 (6 bases). CDR3 length: 13 residues. Looked up from germline, CDR1 is LNHNV and CDR2 is YYDKDF (reference sequence). Deletions cut 9 bases from V and 2 bases from J, with 14 bases between. The CDR3 DNA sequence: TGTGCCACGGGGTTGGGGGGTGCCTACGAGCAGTACTTC. This codes for CATGLGGAYEQYF. The full variable domain, rest sourced from reference TRBV15 and TRBJ2-7, is DAMVIQNPRYQVTQFGKPVTLSCSQTLNHNVMYWYQQKSSQAPKLLFHYYDKDFNNEADTPDNFQSRRPNTSFCFLDIRSPGLGDTAMYLCATGLGGAYEQYFGPGTRLTVT.

The table lists this clone with a few counts. The chain uses TRBV30 and TRBJ1-2; no reliable D call. Germline CDR1 reads GTSNPN; CDR2 reads SVGIG (reference sequence). There are 12 residues in the CDR3. Trimming removed 2 bases from V and 3 bases from J, with 7 bases in between. For the CDR3, the DNA is TGTGCCTGGAGTCCGGGTGACTATGGCTACACCTTC. Residues: CAWSPGDYGYTF.

The chain uses TRBV10-3 and TRBJ1-1, with D perhaps matching TRBD1 (5 bases). Trimming cost V 2 bases and J 4 bases, with 11 bases left between them. The CDR3 spans 14 residues. CDR1 ENHRY and CDR2 SYGVKD come from the germline V gene. CDR3 residues: CAISEGQGGTEAFF. The DNA for the CDR3 is TGTGCCATCAGTGAGGGGCAGGGTGGCACTGAAGCTTTCTTT.